The rows below give T cell receptor beta chains drawn from one sample of a study of shared clonotypes between healthy human individuals. Assay used: immunoSEQ multiplex PCR; TCRdb lists only in-frame clones, some missing. The data show approximately 2,200,000 clones, 85% to 95% seen once. The sequencing input was naive CD8+ T cells from PBMCs. The receptors stem from a man younger than 35 in good health. Some clones in this sample may be carry-over from other donors' samples. CDR3s include the opening cysteine and the closing phenylalanine or tryptophan. A D gene is named only where the DNA matches it firmly. For some rows the clone size is stated as once, few or many, or as a class when expanded; others skip it.

clone_size | d_call | j_call | v_call | cdr3_aa | cdr3_nt
- | TRBD2 | TRBJ2-7 | TRBV7-8 | CASSLTSASYEQYF | TGTGCCAGCAGCTTAACTAGCGCCTCCTACGAGCAGTACTTC
- | TRBD2 | TRBJ2-1 | TRBV6-1 | CASGGLAAYNEQFF | TGTGCCAGCGGGGGACTAGCAGCCTACAATGAGCAGTTCTTC
- | - | TRBJ2-1 | TRBV5-6 | CASSPEGGNEQFF | TGTGCCAGCAGTCCCGAGGGGGGGAATGAGCAGTTCTTC
- | TRBD1 | TRBJ2-2 | TRBV5-6 | CASTFGTGKTGELFF | TGTGCCAGCACCTTCGGGACAGGGAAAACCGGGGAGCTGTTTTTT
few | - | TRBJ1-1 | TRBV27 | CASSLVLGDTEAFF | TGTGCCAGCAGTTTAGTGTTGGGGGACACTGAAGCTTTCTTT
- | - | TRBJ2-1 | TRBV10-3 | CAISPLQPHPNNEQFF | TGTGCCATCAGCCCCTTACAACCTCATCCAAACAATGAGCAGTTCTTC
- | - | TRBJ2-2 | TRBV7-2 | CASSYLAFSGELFF | TGTGCCAGCAGCTACCTAGCATTCTCCGGGGAGCTGTTTTTT
once | - | TRBJ1-1 | TRBV27 | CATSGGPPGGTEAFF | TGTGCCACCAGCGGCGGCCCCCCGGGGGGCACTGAAGCTTTCTTT
- | TRBD2 | TRBJ2-1 | TRBV11-2 | CASSLDDSGRPYNEQFF | TGTGCCAGCAGCTTAGATGATAGCGGGAGACCCTACAATGAGCAGTTCTTC
- | - | TRBJ2-7 | TRBV9 | CASSVGPNGNEQYF | TGTGCCAGCAGCGTAGGCCCCAATGGGAACGAGCAGTACTTC
- | - | TRBJ1-2 | TRBV6-4 | CASSDSLRDRNGYTF | TGTGCCAGCAGTGACTCTTTGAGGGACCGGAATGGCTACACCTTC
- | TRBD2 | TRBJ2-5 | TRBV4-3 | CASSQGTSAQETQYF | TGCGCCAGCAGCCAGGGGACTAGCGCCCAAGAGACCCAGTACTTC
- | TRBD1 | TRBJ1-1 | TRBV5-1 | CASSTYRGMNTEAFF | TGCGCCAGCAGCACCTACAGGGGAATGAACACTGAAGCTTTCTTT
- | - | TRBJ2-7 | TRBV13 | CASSLDSGALPYEQYF | TGTGCCAGCAGCTTGGATAGCGGAGCTCTACCCTACGAGCAGTACTTC
- | - | TRBJ2-4 | TRBV5-6 | CASNRGGGKNIQYF | TGTGCCAGCAACCGAGGGGGTGGCAAAAACATTCAGTACTTC
- | - | TRBJ2-5 | TRBV9 | CASSEGHLYQETQYF | TGTGCCAGCAGCGAAGGACACCTGTACCAAGAGACCCAGTACTTC
- | - | TRBJ2-6 | TRBV10-3 | CAISEATVSRVANVLTF | TGTGCCATCAGTGAGGCGACAGTGTCCAGGGTGGCCAACGTCCTGACTTTC
- | TRBD2 | TRBJ2-3 | TRBV27 | CASNYIAGGTDTQYF | TGTGCCAGCAACTATATTGCGGGAGGCACAGATACGCAGTATTTT
once | - | TRBJ1-2 | TRBV29-1 | CSVGPGTPVIGYTF | TGCAGCGTGGGCCCCGGGACGCCGGTTATCGGCTACACCTTC
- | TRBD1 | TRBJ2-7 | TRBV27 | CASSLVQGAYEQYF | TGTGCCAGCAGTTTAGTACAGGGGGCCTACGAGCAGTACTTC
- | TRBD1 | TRBJ1-1 | TRBV5-6 | CASSLYGTGATEAFF | TGTGCCAGCAGCTTGTATGGGACAGGGGCCACTGAAGCTTTCTTT
- | - | TRBJ2-2 | TRBV27 | CASSLQATGELFF | TGTGCCAGCAGTTTACAGGCCACCGGGGAGCTGTTTTTT
- | - | TRBJ1-4 | TRBV7-2 | CASSLDGREKLFF | TGTGCCAGCAGCTTAGATGGTAGAGAAAAACTGTTTTTT
- | TRBD1 | TRBJ1-5 | TRBV4-1 | CASSQDRRDHQPQHF | TGCGCCAGCAGCCAGGACAGGAGGGACCATCAGCCCCAGCATTTT
- | - | TRBJ2-1 | TRBV13 | CASSSGGQGSTYNEQFF | TGTGCCAGCAGCTCGGGGGGTCAGGGGTCGACCTACAATGAGCAGTTCTTC
- | - | TRBJ2-7 | TRBV7-6 | CASSPRLVSASYEQYF | TGTGCCAGCAGCCCCCGCCTTGTTAGCGCTTCCTACGAGCAGTACTTC
- | - | TRBJ2-7 | TRBV4-1 | CASSHRDGASYEQYF | TGCGCCAGCAGCCACAGGGACGGTGCCTCCTACGAGCAGTACTTC
once | - | TRBJ1-3 | TRBV27 | CASGRGRNTIYF | TGTGCCAGTGGCCGAGGGAGAAACACCATATATTTT
- | - | TRBJ2-5 | TRBV5-5 | CASSGGPRPQETQYF | TGTGCCAGCAGCGGGGGACCGCGACCGCAAGAGACCCAGTACTTC
- | TRBD1 | TRBJ1-1 | TRBV5-6 | CASRSRDREPEAFF | TGTGCCAGCAGATCCCGGGACAGGGAACCTGAAGCTTTCTTT
- | TRBD1 | TRBJ2-1 | TRBV5-1 | CASSWTGKGGYDNEQFF | TGCGCCAGCAGCTGGACAGGGAAGGGCGGGTATGACAATGAGCAGTTCTTC
once | - | TRBJ1-1 | TRBV27 | CASRDSLGQVEAFF | TGTGCCAGCAGGGACTCTCTGGGGCAAGTTGAAGCTTTCTTT
- | - | TRBJ2-7 | TRBV6-1 | CASSVGDPRTYEQYF | TGTGCCAGCAGTGTCGGTGATCCCCGGACCTACGAGCAGTACTTC
- | - | TRBJ1-1 | TRBV30 | CAWGRGDTEAFF | TGTGCCTGGGGGCGGGGGGACACTGAAGCTTTCTTT
few | TRBD2 | TRBJ2-7 | TRBV7-9 | CASTNRGAGGVEQYF | TGTGCCAGCACCAACCGTGGGGCGGGAGGGGTCGAGCAGTACTTC
- | - | TRBJ1-5 | TRBV27 | CASSLDGLNQPQHF | TGTGCCAGCAGTTTAGACGGACTCAATCAGCCCCAGCATTTT
- | - | TRBJ2-7 | TRBV28 | CASRLRGGVYEQYF | TGTGCCAGCAGACTCAGGGGGGGAGTATACGAGCAGTACTTC
- | - | TRBJ1-4 | TRBV15 | CATVSGVTNEKLFF | TGTGCCACCGTATCAGGGGTAACTAATGAAAAACTGTTTTTT
- | - | TRBJ2-7 | TRBV28 | CASRGAYEQYF | TGTGCCAGCAGAGGGGCGTACGAGCAGTACTTC
- | - | TRBJ2-4 | TRBV15 | CATSRAQGGQNIQYF | TGTGCCACCAGCAGAGCGCAGGGGGGCCAAAACATTCAGTACTTC
- | - | TRBJ2-7 | TRBV15 | CATTLEGSTYEQYF | TGTGCCACTACCCTAGAGGGATCGACCTACGAGCAGTACTTC
once | TRBD1 | TRBJ2-2 | TRBV7-6 | CASSDRAPNTGELFF | TGTGCCAGCAGCGACAGGGCCCCGAACACCGGGGAGCTGTTTTTT